The 27 T cell receptor beta chains below come from one sample, sequenced in a study of hypomethylating agent response in myelodysplastic syndrome. Some clones are missing from TCRdb's copy, which holds only in-frame ones; the method was immunoSEQ multiplex PCR. Among fewer than 2,000 clones listed, around 82% were seen once. Sequenced here: bone marrow, sampled before or after starting hypomethylating agent treatment for myelodysplastic syndrome (not recorded which). The receptors derive from a human donor with myelodysplastic syndrome.

The V and J genes are TRBV7-6 and TRBJ2-5; tentatively, D is TRBD2 (5 bases). Germline CDR1 is SGHVS and CDR2 is FNYEAQ. The CDR3 is 13 residues long. V gave up 5 bases and J gave up 4 bases, with 11 bases separating them. For the CDR3, the DNA is TGTGCCAGCAGCCCCCTTCGGGGAGAGACCCAGTACTTC. It yields the protein CASSPLRGETQYF.

This sequence joins TRBV5-1 and TRBJ1-4; D is possibly TRBD1 (5 bases). Germline CDR1 reads SGHRS; CDR2 reads YFSETQ. Deletions cut 0 bases from V and 3 bases from J, with 12 bases between. This CDR3 comprises 16 residues. For the CDR3, the DNA is TGCGCCAGCAGCTTGGATACGGGACGGTCTAATGAAAAACTGTTTTTT. Translation gives CASSLDTGRSNEKLFF.

This sequence joins TRBV9 and TRBJ2-3; TRBD2 matches 16 bases. This CDR3 is built from 17 residues. The V segment lost 0 bases and the J segment 5 bases; nucleotides outside the gene matches: 3. Germline CDR1 SGDLS, CDR2 YYNGEE. DNA of the CDR3: TGTGCCAGCAGCGTAGTGGGACTAGCGGGGGGGCGAGATACGCAGTATTTT. Translation gives CASSVVGLAGGRDTQYF. Together with reference TRBV9 and TRBJ2-3, the CDR3 gives the full variable domain: DSGVTQTPKHLITATGQRVTLRCSPRSGDLSVYWYQQSLDQGLQFLIQYYNGEERAKGNILERFSAQQFPDLHSELNLSSLELGDSALYFCASSVVGLAGGRDTQYFGPGTRLTVL.

This chain joins TRBV6-1 and TRBJ1-5; D unclear. Trimming took off 6 bases at V and 1 base at J, with 10 bases between the two ends. CDR3 size: 14 residues. Germline CDR1 MNHNS, CDR2 SASEGT. CDR3 region: CASRDPWSNQPQHF. The CDR3 region has the DNA TGTGCCAGCAGGGACCCTTGGAGCAATCAGCCCCAGCATTTT.

This clone occurred once. The rearrangement joins TRBV7-3 to TRBJ2-2; 8 nucleotides align to TRBD2. Germline V gene lookup returns CDR1 SGHTA and CDR2 FQGTGA. The J segment lost 4 bases and the V segment lost 5 bases, leaving 3 bases of the junction unmatched. The CDR3 has 14 amino acids. The CDR3 region is CASSPAGGTGELFF. CDR3 bases: TGTGCCAGCAGCCCTGCGGGGGGCACCGGGGAGCTGTTTTTT.

The chain recombines TRBV5-1 with TRBJ2-5; possible D gene TRBD2, 5 bases. V lost 2 bases and J 3 bases, leaving 14 bases between the germline ends. From germline, CDR1 is SGHRS and CDR2 YFSETQ. This CDR3 region has 15 residues. The CDR3: CASSFNPGSKETQYF. CDR3 coding DNA: TGCGCCAGCAGCTTCAATCCGGGAAGTAAAGAGACCCAGTACTTC.

The chain recombines TRBV7-6 with TRBJ2-1; D perhaps matches TRBD1 (6 bases). The CDR3 extends over 15 amino acids. CDR1 is SGHVS and CDR2 is FNYEAQ in the germline V gene. V was trimmed by 4 bases and J by 8 bases, leaving 18 bases between them. CDR3 nucleotides: TGTGCCAGCAGCTCAATCCTACAGGGTTGGGATGAGCAGTTCTTC. It is translated as CASSSILQGWDEQFF.

The table lists this clone with a count of one. The chain joins TRBV19 to TRBJ2-5, with 12 bases aligning to TRBD2. V lost 0 bases, J lost 3 bases, and 5 bases stayed unmatched. The CDR3 runs to 17 residues. CDR1 is LNHDA, CDR2 SQIVND, per germline (reference sequence). The CDR3 DNA reads as TGTGCCAGTAGTATAGACCCAACTAGCGGGGGGAAAGAGACCCAGTACTTC. Its protein is CASSIDPTSGGKETQYF.

CDR3 DNA sequence: TGTGCCAGCAGCTGGGCCGGGACAGGGCTTGGGGAGCAGTACTTC. Its translation is CASSWAGTGLGEQYF. The rearrangement uses TRBV11-2 and TRBJ2-7, with 9 nucleotides matching TRBD1. The germline gives CDR1 SGHAT, CDR2 FQNNGV. The CDR3 is made up of 15 amino acids. The J segment lost 7 bases and the V segment lost 4 bases, leaving 11 bases of the junction unmatched.

The chain combines TRBV5-6 with TRBJ1-4, with D possibly TRBD1 on 5 matching bases. In germline, CDR1 is SGHDT, CDR2 YYEEEE. The CDR3 has 15 amino acids. V was clipped by 4 bases and J by 8 bases, with 18 bases between them. The CDR3 sequence: CASSIGGSRFEKLFF. CDR3 coding DNA: TGTGCCAGCAGCATCGGGGGGTCCAGGTTCGAAAAACTGTTTTTT.

The V gene is TRBV7-9, the J gene TRBJ1-3; D possibly corresponds to TRBD1 (6 bases). The length of the CDR3 is 16 residues. Germline V gene data show CDR1 as SEHNR and CDR2 as FQNEAQ (reference sequence). V was trimmed by 4 bases and J by 0 bases, leaving 13 bases between them. CDR3: CASSSQGPSSGNTIYF. CDR3 bases: TGTGCCAGCAGCTCGCAGGGGCCAAGCTCTGGAAACACCATATATTTT.

This clone appeared a few times. The genes are TRBV6-9 and TRBJ1-2, with TRBD1 matching over 9 bases. V trimming: 5 bases; J trimming: 2 bases; junction bases outside the gene matches: 9. Germline lookup yields CDR1 MNHGY and CDR2 SVAAGI. The CDR3 runs 16 residues. CDR3 bases: TGTGCCAGCAGTCTACAAACCGGGACAGGGAACTATGGCTACACCTTC. Its translation is CASSLQTGTGNYGYTF.

The chain links TRBV7-2 to TRBJ2-7; D uncertain. The V gene lost 1 base and the J gene lost 5 bases, with 12 bases spanning the gap. The CDR3 runs to 14 residues. Germline-derived CDR1 and CDR2 are SGHTA and FQGNSA. The CDR3 DNA reads TGTGCCAGCAGCTTAGTGGGCAGTCACAACGAGCAGTACTTC. The encoded protein is CASSLVGSHNEQYF.

The CDR3 region is CASSEIGGLAGRSNEQFF. The CDR3 coding sequence is TGTGCCAGCAGTGAAATCGGAGGGCTAGCGGGAAGGTCCAATGAGCAGTTCTTC. This chain joins TRBV6-1 and TRBJ2-1; 9 bases align to TRBD2. Germline trimming cut 2 bases from V and 6 bases from J; bases unmatched to any gene: 14. The CDR3 covers 18 residues. Germline-derived CDR1 and CDR2 are MNHNS and SASEGT.

The chain links TRBV28 to TRBJ1-5; TRBD1 agrees at 9 bases. The V and J ends lost 6 bases and 7 bases, in that order; junction bases with no gene match: 10. This CDR3 contains 15 residues. Germline V gives CDR1 MDHEN, CDR2 SYDVKM. CDR3 DNA: TGTGCCAGCAGCATAATACAGGGGGCCTGGCAGCCCCAGCATTTT. It encodes CASSIIQGAWQPQHF. Filled out from reference TRBV28 and TRBJ1-5, the complete variable domain reads DVKVTQSSRYLVKRTGEKVFLECVQDMDHENMFWYRQDPGLGLRLIYFSYDVKMKEKGDIPEGYSVSREKKERFSLILESASTNQTSMYLCASSIIQGAWQPQHFGDGTRLSIL.

The CDR3 reads CAISDNVDTNYGYTF. In nucleotides, the CDR3 is TGTGCCATCAGTGATAATGTGGATACAAACTATGGCTACACCTTC. The chain is built from TRBV10-3 and TRBJ1-2; D is unresolved. This CDR3 contains 15 residues. The V gene's germline CDR1 is ENHRY and CDR2 SYGVKD. Trimming pared 3 bases from V and 2 bases from J, leaving 13 bases between.

This chain uses TRBV27 with TRBJ2-1; 9 bases line up with TRBD2. J lost 2 bases, V lost 0 bases, and 8 bases had no gene match. The CDR3 runs to 18 residues. Germline V lookup: CDR1 MNHEY, CDR2 SMNVEV (reference sequence). The CDR3 bases are TGTGCCAGCAGTTTATCGGGCGGGGGGGACCCTCCCTACAATGAGCAGTTCTTC. Translating gives CASSLSGGGDPPYNEQFF.

The CDR3 bases are TGTGCCAGCAGTGACGGACAGGGCGGACAGCCCCAGCATTTT. Its translation is CASSDGQGGQPQHF. The chain joins TRBV2 to TRBJ1-5, with 8 bases aligning to TRBD1. The CDR3 extends over 14 amino acids. Trimming removed 3 bases from V and 7 bases from J; junction bases left unmatched: 5. The germline V gene has CDR1 SNHLY and CDR2 FYNNEI.

The V gene is TRBV20-1, the J gene TRBJ1-1; no reliable D call. This CDR3 has 11 residues. V lost 5 bases and J 4 bases, leaving 8 bases between the germline ends. Germline V gene data show CDR1 as DFQATT and CDR2 as SNEGSKA (reference sequence). CDR3 nucleotide sequence: TGCAGTGCTGGGAGGGCCACTGAAGCTTTCTTT. Encoded protein: CSAGRATEAFF.

This clone has only a few counts. The rearrangement joins TRBV9 to TRBJ2-1, with 9 nucleotides matching TRBD1. V dropped 4 bases and J dropped 4; count of bases not matched to a gene: 6. Germline CDR1 SGDLS, CDR2 YYNGEE. The CDR3 spans 15 residues. CDR3 protein: CASSLGQGTYNEQFF. The CDR3 DNA reads TGTGCCAGCAGCTTAGGACAGGGGACATACAATGAGCAGTTCTTC.

For this clone: The junction shows a germline mismatch at one end, possibly a read error. This rearrangement joins TRBV15 to TRBJ2-7; 8 nucleotides line up with TRBD2. The CDR3 contains 15 residues. CDR1 is LNHNV and CDR2 is YYDKDF in the germline V gene (reference sequence). DNA of the CDR3: TGTGCCACCAGCAGATCCCGGACTAGCTCCTACGGGCAGTACTTC. The encoded protein is CATSRSRTSSYGQYF.

V and J are TRBV4-1 and TRBJ2-1; 8 bases fit TRBD2. Trimming cost V 1 base and J 8 bases; bases outside gene matches: 13. Germline assignment: CDR1 MGHRA and CDR2 YSYEKL. This CDR3 is built from 17 residues. The CDR3 DNA reads TGCGCCAGCAGCCAAGTTGGGGCGGGGGGACCTCAGGATGAGCAGTTCTTC. Protein sequence: CASSQVGAGGPQDEQFF.

This sequence joins TRBV4-1 and TRBJ2-2, with D unresolved. The germline V and J ends were trimmed by 4 bases and 5 bases, with 8 bases remaining between them. The CDR3 spans 13 residues. Germline-derived CDR1 and CDR2 are MGHRA and YSYEKL. The CDR3 region has the DNA TGCGCCAGCAGCCTTACGGTGACCGGGGAGCTGTTTTTT. This gives the protein CASSLTVTGELFF.

The V and J genes are TRBV7-2 and TRBJ1-6, with D tentatively TRBD1 (5 bases). The CDR3 has 15 residues. From germline, CDR1 is SGHTA and CDR2 FQGNSA. V lost 6 bases to trimming and J lost 0 bases, with 9 bases between them. The DNA for the CDR3 is TGTGCCAGCAGAAGGGGTGGCTCCTATAATTCACCCCTCCACTTT. Protein: CASRRGGSYNSPLHF.

This sequence joins TRBV5-1 and TRBJ2-1, with 9 bases identical to TRBD2. V trimming: 8 bases; J trimming: 5 bases; junction bases outside the gene matches: 5. The CDR3 is made up of 13 amino acids. Germline V gene data show CDR1 as SGHRS and CDR2 as YFSETQ. The CDR3 here is CASSAGGNNEQFF. The CDR3 DNA is TGCGCCAGTAGTGCGGGGGGGAACAATGAGCAGTTCTTC.

The chain carries TRBV9 and TRBJ2-5, with 13 bases matching TRBD2. The V gene end was trimmed by 3 bases and the J gene end by 3 bases; junction bases not matched to a gene: 2. Per germline, CDR1 SGDLS and CDR2 YYNGEE. The CDR3 extends over 15 amino acids. The CDR3 sequence is CASSEGTSGKETQYF. The CDR3 DNA sequence: TGTGCCAGCAGCGAGGGGACTAGCGGGAAAGAGACCCAGTACTTC.

To note about this clone: One end of the junction varies from germline; a read error may be responsible. The J gene is TRBJ1-5, the V gene TRBV2; 8 bases are a match to TRBD1. The CDR3 sequence is 15 residues long. Germline V gene data show CDR1 as SNHLY and CDR2 as FYNNEI. CDR3 bases: TGTGCCAGCAGTAAGGACAGGGCGTCGAATCTGCCCCAGCATTTT. Translating it yields CASSKDRASNLPQHF.